These 21 T cell receptor beta chains share one sample of origin, sequenced in a study of CD8+ T cells in alopecia areata. cDNA serving as the sequencing template came from extracted, reverse transcribed RNA. The protocol was immunoSEQ multiplex PCR, while the TCRdb copy is restricted to in-frame clones and leaves out a portion. The sample includes some 150,000 clones, roughly 58% seen only once; the top ten take 16%. Noted treatment: oral pan-JAK inhibitor, 5-10 mg twice daily. The sequences come from CD4+ T cells sorted from blood, collected between weeks 55 and 70, from a patient treated with tofacitinib. These receptors were taken from a human donor with alopecia areata.

The chain recombines TRBV7-3 with TRBJ2-6, with TRBD1 identical over 9 bases. J was trimmed by 0 bases and V by 5 bases; bases with no gene match: 5. Germline CDR1 and CDR2: SGHTA and FQGTGA. The CDR3 consists of 17 residues. CDR3 DNA: TGTGCCAGCAGCCCCCGGGACAGGGTCTCTGGGGCCAACGTCCTGACTTTC. It yields the protein CASSPRDRVSGANVLTF.

This chain joins TRBV10-3 and TRBJ2-3; maybe TRBD1 (5 bases). Germline values: CDR1 ENHRY, CDR2 SYGVKD. The CDR3 is 12 residues long. Trimming took 2 bases from V and 6 from J, leaving 6 bases between them. The CDR3 region is CAISENRDTQYF. Written as DNA, the CDR3 is TGTGCCATCAGTGAGAACAGGGATACGCAGTATTTT.

CDR3 sequence (DNA): TGTGCCAGCAGCGTAGAGGCTAGCGGGAGCAACACAGATACGCAGTATTTT. This encodes CASSVEASGSNTDTQYF. The V gene is TRBV9, the J gene TRBJ2-3, with 10 nucleotides matching TRBD2. There are 17 residues in the CDR3. Trimming removed 0 bases from V and 2 bases from J; junction bases left unmatched: 6. Looked up from germline, CDR1 is SGDLS and CDR2 is YYNGEE. Based on the CDR3 plus reference TRBV9 and TRBJ2-3, the full variable domain is DSGVTQTPKHLITATGQRVTLRCSPRSGDLSVYWYQQSLDQGLQFLIQYYNGEERAKGNILERFSAQQFPDLHSELNLSSLELGDSALYFCASSVEASGSNTDTQYFGPGTRLTVL.

V is TRBV7-8 and J is TRBJ2-7; D is unclear. This CDR3 is built from 12 residues. V gave up 3 bases and J gave up 4 bases, with 7 bases separating them. CDR1 SGHVS and CDR2 FQNEAQ come from the germline V gene. CDR3 in amino acids: CASSLPLYEQYF. The CDR3 DNA reads TGTGCCAGCAGCTTGCCCCTTTACGAGCAGTACTTC. Full variable domain (outside the CDR3, taken from reference TRBV7-8 and TRBJ2-7): GAGVSQSPRYKVAKRGQDVALRCDPISGHVSLFWYQQALGQGPEFLTYFQNEAQLDKSGLPSDRFFAERPEGSVSTLKIQRTQQEDSAVYLCASSLPLYEQYFGPGTRLTVT.

This clone was counted between two and nine times. The genes are TRBV19 and TRBJ2-5; D ambiguous. Germline CDR1 LNHDA, CDR2 SQIVND (reference sequence). V shed 4 bases and J shed 8 bases, with 14 bases lying between them. This CDR3 has 13 amino acids. The CDR3 DNA is TGTGCCAGTAGTACGGTTGGCGGCGGTACCCAGTACTTC. This translates into CASSTVGGGTQYF.

The CDR3 reads CASGPIPTGMKETQYF. For the CDR3, the DNA is TGCGCCAGCGGCCCGATCCCGACAGGGATGAAAGAGACCCAGTACTTC. The chain uses TRBV5-1 and TRBJ2-5, with 7 bases that match TRBD1. The CDR3 loop spans 16 amino acids. The germline V gene has CDR1 SGHRS and CDR2 YFSETQ. Unmatched junction bases numbered 15, after V lost 7 bases and J lost 3 bases.

Concerning this clone itself: This CDR3 is also generated by other DNA sequences in the sample. The rearrangement links TRBV29-1 to TRBJ2-7, with D possibly matching TRBD2 (6 bases). CDR3 size: 12 residues. The germline gives CDR1 SQVTM, CDR2 ANQGSEA. Deletions cut 3 bases from V and 3 bases from J, with 9 bases between. CDR3 in DNA: TGCAGCGTTGAGGAGGGGAGCTACGAGCAGTACTTC. Its translation: CSVEEGSYEQYF.

The genes are TRBV25-1 and TRBJ1-1, with 7 positions matching TRBD1. CDR3 length: 16 amino acids. The germline V gene has CDR1 MGHDK and CDR2 SYGVNS. V was pared by 4 bases and J by 0 bases, with 8 bases of the junction left unmatched. The DNA of the CDR3 is TGTGCCAGCAGTGCCGGTCCCGGGACAGTGAACACTGAAGCTTTCTTT. It specifies CASSAGPGTVNTEAFF.

The chain links TRBV29-1 to TRBJ1-4; D gene ambiguous. V was trimmed by 8 bases and J by 4 bases, leaving 8 bases between them. Germline CDR1 SQVTM, CDR2 ANQGSEA. The CDR3 length is 11 residues. This CDR3 reads CSSSINEKLFF. The DNA for the CDR3 is TGCAGCTCCTCCATTAATGAAAAACTGTTTTTT.

The chain uses TRBV6-6 and TRBJ1-2, with D maybe TRBD1 (5 bases). The germline gives CDR1 MNHNY, CDR2 SVGAGI (reference sequence). This CDR3 spans 13 amino acids. V was trimmed by 6 bases and J by 3 bases, leaving 11 bases between them. Written as DNA, the CDR3 is TGTGCCAGCAGCCGCGACAGATACTATGGCTACACCTTC. Translating gives CASSRDRYYGYTF.

The chain employs TRBV11-2 and TRBJ2-1; D might be TRBD1 (6 bases). CDR1 is SGHAT and CDR2 is FQNNGV in the germline V gene. V was shortened by 3 bases and J by 2 bases, with 8 bases between the two germline ends. CDR3 size: 14 residues. CDR3 DNA sequence: TGTGCCAGCAGCTTTGGGGGCCCCTACAATGAGCAGTTCTTC. Translated, it gives CASSFGGPYNEQFF.

This sequence joins TRBV29-1 and TRBJ2-1; D remains ambiguous. The CDR3 covers 14 residues. Germline CDR1 SQVTM, CDR2 ANQGSEA. Trimming took 5 bases from V and 8 from J, leaving 19 bases between them. In DNA, the CDR3 is TGCAGCGTTCGTTCAAGGCTATCTGGGGATGAGCAGTTCTTC. Protein: CSVRSRLSGDEQFF.

The chain joins TRBV29-1 to TRBJ2-7, with TRBD2 identical over 14 bases. V gave up 7 bases and J gave up 2 bases; unmatched junction bases: 4. Per the germline V gene, CDR1 is SQVTM and CDR2 is ANQGSEA. This CDR3 has 14 residues. CDR3 residues: CSGGTSGGTYEQYF. The CDR3 nucleotides are TGCAGCGGTGGGACTAGCGGGGGCACCTACGAGCAGTACTTC.

The chain combines TRBV2 with TRBJ1-1; 7 nucleotides line up with TRBD1. The CDR3 is 14 residues long. After removal of 5 bases from V and 4 bases from J, the junction contained 7 bases not matched to a gene. Germline values: CDR1 SNHLY, CDR2 FYNNEI. CDR3 DNA: TGTGCCAGCAGTCCATCAGGGGGGATCACTGAAGCTTTCTTT. It is translated as CASSPSGGITEAFF.

The V call is TRBV7-9, the J call TRBJ2-1; D is perhaps TRBD2 (6 bases). In germline, CDR1 is SEHNR, CDR2 FQNEAQ (reference sequence). This CDR3 has 18 residues. The ends were cut back, 7 bases at V and 9 bases at J, with 31 bases in the middle. CDR3 nucleotides: TGTGCCAGCATCACCACCTCTTTAGCGGCGGTTGATTCAGTTGAGCAGTTCTTC. Its protein is CASITTSLAAVDSVEQFF.

The V gene is TRBV29-1, the J gene TRBJ2-3; 7 bases align to TRBD1. J gave up 1 base and V 6 bases, and 10 bases lay outside the gene matches. The CDR3 covers 15 residues. Germline V gene data show CDR1 as SQVTM and CDR2 as ANQGSEA. The CDR3 here is CSVVPPGTGTDTQYF. CDR3 sequence (DNA): TGCAGCGTCGTCCCCCCCGGGACAGGCACAGATACGCAGTATTTT.

This clone was seen only a few times. The chain is built from TRBV29-1 and TRBJ1-1; 8 bases are a match to TRBD1. Germline loops: CDR1 SQVTM, CDR2 ANQGSEA. V shed 1 base, J shed 4 bases, and the junction held 5 bases outside the gene matches. CDR3 length: 14 residues. DNA of the CDR3: TGCAGCGTTGAAGGGACAGGGTCGGGCACTGAAGCTTTCTTT. Its translation is CSVEGTGSGTEAFF.

The chain couples TRBV7-3 to TRBJ2-7; D perhaps matches TRBD1 (5 bases). Looked up from germline, CDR1 is SGHTA and CDR2 is FQGTGA. Trimming stripped 2 bases from V and 6 bases from J, with 17 bases between. This CDR3 spans 15 amino acids. The CDR3 bases are TGTGCCAGCAGCTTAGCGGCCTACAGGCACCGCGAGCAGTACTTC. Amino acids: CASSLAAYRHREQYF.

There are a few counts of this clone. The chain joins TRBV4-2 to TRBJ2-3; TRBD2 matches 8 bases. The J segment lost 7 bases and the V segment lost 0 bases, leaving 6 bases of the junction unmatched. This CDR3 spans 15 amino acids. In germline, CDR1 is LGHNA, CDR2 YNFKEQ. The CDR3 sequence is CASSQEGTRPHTQYF. The DNA for the CDR3 is TGTGCCAGCAGCCAAGAGGGGACTAGGCCTCATACGCAGTATTTT.

The chain recombines TRBV7-3 with TRBJ1-1, with D possibly TRBD1 on 5 matching bases. Germline lookup yields CDR1 SGHTA and CDR2 FQGTGA. V was pared by 3 bases and J by 1 base, with 12 bases between. The CDR3 contains 15 residues. The CDR3 sequence is CASSLDSGRNTEAFF. The CDR3 DNA reads TGTGCCAGCAGCTTGGACTCAGGGAGGAACACTGAAGCTTTCTTT.

This clone was detected a few times. The chain uses TRBV29-1 and TRBJ1-3; D gene unclear. Trimming cost V 3 bases and J 7 bases, with 7 bases left between them. Germline CDR1 and CDR2: SQVTM and ANQGSEA. The CDR3 covers 11 residues. The CDR3 DNA sequence: TGCAGCGTTGACGGTGGGAACACCATATATTTT. Translating gives CSVDGGNTIYF.